What follows are 4 T cell receptor beta chains derived from one specimen sequenced in a study of T cells in Graves' hyperthyroidism and ophthalmopathy (dated 2019 in TCRdb). The library was obtained by multiplex PCR. TCRdb lists the instrument as Illumina HiSeq 2000. The TCR beta CDR3 regions were amplified from RNA transcripts. The TCR CDR3 was subjected to a first round of RT-PCR using the HTBI primer set and the Qiagen OneStep RT-PCR kit. TCRdb ran its own pipeline on the public reads, namely fastp trimming at Q25 and MiXCR clone calling, and kept in-frame beta chains. Each entry is one CDR3 protein sequence, shown with its most common DNA and genes. The sample table contains about 460,000 distinct CDR3 sequences; only one count was recorded for 22% of them. The ten top clones hold around 47% of the sample. Sequenced input: blood. The receptors derive from a woman in her sixties or seventies with Graves' ophthalmopathy.

This clonotype was counted a few times. This chain links TRBV12-3 or TRBV12-4 with TRBJ1-4; D gene ambiguous. The ends were cut back, 4 bases at V and 0 bases at J, with 6 bases in the middle. There are 14 residues in the CDR3. CDR3 nucleotide sequence: TGTGCCAGCAGTTACGGGACAACTAATGAAAAACTGTTTTTT. Translated, it gives CASSYGTTNEKLFF.

The chain is built from TRBV5-1 and TRBJ1-1; D gene ambiguous. The CDR3 consists of 13 residues. Trimming cost V 4 bases and J 5 bases, with 12 bases left between them. Germline V gene data show CDR1 as SGHRS and CDR2 as YFSETQ. CDR3 sequence: CASSVQPGTEAFF. The CDR3 coding sequence is TGCGCCAGCAGCGTGCAACCGGGGACTGAAGCTTTCTTT.

Ten or more counts support this clonotype. The genes are TRBV11-1 and TRBJ2-3; TRBD1 matches 8 bases. J gave up 2 bases and V 6 bases, and 7 bases lay outside the gene matches. The CDR3 loop spans 15 amino acids. Per the germline V gene, CDR1 is SGHAT and CDR2 is FQDESV (reference sequence). The CDR3 nucleotides read TGTGCCAGCAGTGGACAGGGAATAGTCACAGATACGCAGTATTTT. The encoded protein is CASSGQGIVTDTQYF.

This clonotype came up many times. The chain uses TRBV27 and TRBJ2-3, with D perhaps matching TRBD2 (7 bases). V was pared by 2 bases and J by 1 base, with 10 bases between. This CDR3 spans 15 amino acids. Per germline, CDR1 MNHEY and CDR2 SMNVEV (reference sequence). The CDR3 coding sequence is TGTGCCAGCAGTTTAGGGGGGGCAGGCACAGATACGCAGTATTTT. Translated: CASSLGGAGTDTQYF.